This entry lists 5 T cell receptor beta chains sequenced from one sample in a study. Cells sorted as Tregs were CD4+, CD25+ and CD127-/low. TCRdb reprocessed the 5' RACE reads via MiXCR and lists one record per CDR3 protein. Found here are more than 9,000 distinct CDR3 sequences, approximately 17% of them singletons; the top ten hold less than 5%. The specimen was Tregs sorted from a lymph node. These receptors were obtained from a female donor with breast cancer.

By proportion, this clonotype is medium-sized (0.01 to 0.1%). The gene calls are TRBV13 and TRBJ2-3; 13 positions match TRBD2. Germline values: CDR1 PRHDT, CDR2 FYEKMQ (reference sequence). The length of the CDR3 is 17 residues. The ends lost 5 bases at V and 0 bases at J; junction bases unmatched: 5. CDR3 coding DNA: TGTGCCAGCAGCACTAGCGGGAGGGTATCTAGCACAGATACGCAGTATTTT. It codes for CASSTSGRVSSTDTQYF. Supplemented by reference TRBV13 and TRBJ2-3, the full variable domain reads AAGVIQSPRHLIKEKRETATLKCYPIPRHDTVYWYQQGPGQDPQFLISFYEKMQSDKGSIPDRFSAQQFSDYHSELNMSSLELGDSALYFCASSTSGRVSSTDTQYFGPGTRLTVL.

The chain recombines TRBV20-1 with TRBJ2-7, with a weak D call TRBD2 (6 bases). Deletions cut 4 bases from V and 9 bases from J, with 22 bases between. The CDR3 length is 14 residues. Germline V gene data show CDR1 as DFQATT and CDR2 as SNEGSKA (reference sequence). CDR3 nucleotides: TGCAGTGCTAACCCGCGGGACTCCTACTTAGGGCAGTACTTC. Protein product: CSANPRDSYLGQYF.

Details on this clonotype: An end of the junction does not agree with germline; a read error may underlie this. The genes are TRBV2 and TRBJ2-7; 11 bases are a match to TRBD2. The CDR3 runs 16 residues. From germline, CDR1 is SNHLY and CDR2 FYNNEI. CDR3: CASSEGETSGTYGQYF. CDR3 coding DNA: TGTGCCAGCAGTGAAGGAGAGACTAGCGGGACTTACGGGCAGTACTTC. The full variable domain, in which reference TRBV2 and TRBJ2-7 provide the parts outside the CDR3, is EPEVTQTPSHQVTQMGQEVILRCVPISNHLYFYWYRQILGQKVEFLVSFYNNEISEKSEIFDDQFSVERPDGSNFTLKIRSTKLEDSAMYFCASSEGETSGTYGQYFGPGTRLTVT.

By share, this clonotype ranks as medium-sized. The CDR3, as DNA: TGTGCCATCAGTCCAAACAATCAGCCCCAGCATTTT. Translated, it gives CAISPNNQPQHF. The chain recombines TRBV10-3 with TRBJ1-5; no clear D. Germline V gene sequence: CDR1 ENHRY, CDR2 SYGVKD. Trimming cost V 5 bases and J 3 bases, with 5 bases left between them. CDR3 length: 12 residues.

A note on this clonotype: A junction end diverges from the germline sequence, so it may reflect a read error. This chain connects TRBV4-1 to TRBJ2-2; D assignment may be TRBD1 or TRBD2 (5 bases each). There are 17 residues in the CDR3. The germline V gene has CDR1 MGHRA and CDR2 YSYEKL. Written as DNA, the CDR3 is TGCACCAGGAGCCCGAGTCGGTGGGAGAGGGGAACCGGGGAGCTGTTTTTT. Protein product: CTRSPSRWERGTGELFF.